Shown below are 4 T cell receptor beta chains from a single sample sequenced in a study of glioma-infiltrating T cells after dendritic cell vaccination. Sequenced by immunoSEQ multiplex PCR; TCRdb stores in-frame clones only, minus some. This sample has about 99,000 clones, with about four fifths found just once. Sequences were derived from blood, sampled before dendritic cell vaccination. The source is a human donor with glioblastoma.

This clone is a singleton in its sample. The chain joins TRBV6-5 to TRBJ1-4; tentatively, D is TRBD1 (6 bases). Germline V gives CDR1 MNHEY, CDR2 SVGAGI. V lost 2 bases to trimming and J lost 8 bases, with 15 bases between them. This CDR3 is built from 15 residues. The chain's CDR3 is CASSYGGRGSEKLFF. The CDR3 DNA reads as TGTGCCAGCAGTTACGGAGGCAGGGGTTCGGAAAAACTGTTTTTT.

This clone was detected only once. This chain links TRBV11-2 with TRBJ1-1; 7 nucleotides match TRBD1. Germline loops: CDR1 SGHAT, CDR2 FQNNGV. V shed 6 bases and J 3 bases; nucleotides not matched to a gene: 10. The CDR3 runs 15 residues. The CDR3 is CASSPMTGFDTEAFF. CDR3 bases: TGTGCCAGCAGTCCAATGACAGGGTTTGACACTGAAGCTTTCTTT.

To note about this clone: This CDR3 is also generated by other DNA sequences in the sample. The V and J genes are TRBV6-1 and TRBJ1-1; TRBD1 might be the D (5 bases). This CDR3 is 14 amino acids long. CDR1 and CDR2 (germline): MNHNS, SASEGT. The germline V and J ends were trimmed by 3 bases and 3 bases, with 11 bases remaining between them. CDR3 loop: CASSEIGGDTEAFF. In nucleotides, the CDR3 is TGTGCCAGCAGTGAGATCGGGGGGGACACTGAAGCTTTCTTT.

CDR3 coding DNA: TGTGCCAGCAGCTCAATAGCGGGGGTGATAGATACGCAGTATTTT. Amino acid sequence: CASSSIAGVIDTQYF. The V call is TRBV7-2, the J call TRBJ2-3; 9 nucleotides line up with TRBD2. J was trimmed by 5 bases and V by 4 bases; bases with no gene match: 7. There are 15 residues in the CDR3. The germline V gene encodes CDR1 SGHTA and CDR2 FQGNSA. The whole variable domain, filled in from reference TRBV7-2 and TRBJ2-3, reads GAGVSQSPSNKVTEKGKDVELRCDPISGHTALYWYRQSLGQGLEFLIYFQGNSAPDKSGLPSDRFSAERTGGSVSTLTIQRTQQEDSAVYLCASSSIAGVIDTQYFGPGTRLTVL.